This T cell receptor beta chain was recorded in a study of spatial heterogeneity in lung cancer. Study overall: Counts of TCR transcripts in tumor regions correlated strongly with a matched bulk RNA-seq T cell module score.

Every TCR cDNA molecule carried a tag that served as a unique molecular identifier. TCRdb ran MiXCR on the 5' RACE reads and lists one entry per CDR3 protein. Among 7,500 to 9,500 distinct CDR3 sequences, 5% to 7% were seen once, and the ten largest hold 24%. Described time point: sample taken at primary tumor resection. Whole RNA, which was extracted from tumor, nontumor lung tissue or frozen PBMC, was sequenced without any cell sorting. This CDR3 spans 14 amino acids. V dropped 5 bases and J dropped 0 bases, with 8 bases sitting between them. The germline gives CDR1 LGHDT, CDR2 YNNKEL (reference sequence). General study findings and limits: Expanded alpha and beta TCR counts within tumors tracked tumor mutation counts. Ubiquitous and regional nonsynonymous mutations were each tracked by the matching count of ubiquitous or regional expanded TCRs.

Comment on this clonotype: The antigen remains unidentified.

The sequencing here drew on lung tumor tissue, taken at surgery. The V and J genes are TRBV3-1 and TRBJ1-3; D is perhaps TRBD1 (5 bases). The receptor comes from a female donor with early-stage non-small cell lung cancer. The DNA of the CDR3 is TGTGCCAGCAGCAGGGACGGCTCTGGAAACACCATATATTTT. Translated: CASSRDGSGNTIYF.